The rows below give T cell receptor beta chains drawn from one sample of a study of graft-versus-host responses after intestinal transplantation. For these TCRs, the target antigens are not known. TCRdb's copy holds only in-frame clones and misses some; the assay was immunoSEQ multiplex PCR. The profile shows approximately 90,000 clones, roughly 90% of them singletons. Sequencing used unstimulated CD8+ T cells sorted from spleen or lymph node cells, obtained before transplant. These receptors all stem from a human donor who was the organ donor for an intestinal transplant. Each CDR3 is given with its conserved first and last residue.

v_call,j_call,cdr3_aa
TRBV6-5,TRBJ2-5,CASRLTRFETQYF
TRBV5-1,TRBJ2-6,CASSLDSSGANVLTF
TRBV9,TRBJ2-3,CASSIGTGPDTQYF
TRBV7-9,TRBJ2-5,CASTQGPLPGETQYF
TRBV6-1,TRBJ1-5,CASSEVDGQGGQPQHF
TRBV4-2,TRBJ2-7,CASSPHRDGSYEQYF
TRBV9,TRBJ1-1,CASSPGGNTEAFF
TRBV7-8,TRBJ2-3,CASSLPASGLAGGRDTQYF
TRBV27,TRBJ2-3,CASSLSGGTSTDTQYF
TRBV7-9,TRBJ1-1,CASQVVGGSHTEAFF
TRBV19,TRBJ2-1,CASRGSEQFF
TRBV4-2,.,CASSQDGGSSYEQYF
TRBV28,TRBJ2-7,CASSLGGTYEQYF
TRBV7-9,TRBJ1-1,CASSPLPGQLILNTEAFF
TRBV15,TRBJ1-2,CATSPREDYGYTF
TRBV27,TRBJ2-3,CASSLAGMDTQYF
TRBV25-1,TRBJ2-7,CASGRGTGFYEQYF
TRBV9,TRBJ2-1,CASSAPTVQEQFF
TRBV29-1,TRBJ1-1,CSVEEGSPEAFF
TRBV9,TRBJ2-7,CASSNGQASASYEQYF
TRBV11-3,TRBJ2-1,CASSSLSSSYNEQFF
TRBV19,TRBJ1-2,CASSYQGAMLYGYTF